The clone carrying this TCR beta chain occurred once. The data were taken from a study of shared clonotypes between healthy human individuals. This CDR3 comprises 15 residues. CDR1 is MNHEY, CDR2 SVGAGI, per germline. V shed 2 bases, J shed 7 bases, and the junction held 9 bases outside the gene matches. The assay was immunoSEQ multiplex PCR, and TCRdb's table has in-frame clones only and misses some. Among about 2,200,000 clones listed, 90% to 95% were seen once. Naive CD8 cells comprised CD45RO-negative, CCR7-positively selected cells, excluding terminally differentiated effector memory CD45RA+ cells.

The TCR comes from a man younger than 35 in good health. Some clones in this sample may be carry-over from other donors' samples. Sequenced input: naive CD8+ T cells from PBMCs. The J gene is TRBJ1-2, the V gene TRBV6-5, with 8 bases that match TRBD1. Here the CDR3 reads CASSYDDRGSGGYTF. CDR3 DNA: TGTGCCAGCAGTTACGACGACAGGGGATCGGGTGGCTACACCTTC.